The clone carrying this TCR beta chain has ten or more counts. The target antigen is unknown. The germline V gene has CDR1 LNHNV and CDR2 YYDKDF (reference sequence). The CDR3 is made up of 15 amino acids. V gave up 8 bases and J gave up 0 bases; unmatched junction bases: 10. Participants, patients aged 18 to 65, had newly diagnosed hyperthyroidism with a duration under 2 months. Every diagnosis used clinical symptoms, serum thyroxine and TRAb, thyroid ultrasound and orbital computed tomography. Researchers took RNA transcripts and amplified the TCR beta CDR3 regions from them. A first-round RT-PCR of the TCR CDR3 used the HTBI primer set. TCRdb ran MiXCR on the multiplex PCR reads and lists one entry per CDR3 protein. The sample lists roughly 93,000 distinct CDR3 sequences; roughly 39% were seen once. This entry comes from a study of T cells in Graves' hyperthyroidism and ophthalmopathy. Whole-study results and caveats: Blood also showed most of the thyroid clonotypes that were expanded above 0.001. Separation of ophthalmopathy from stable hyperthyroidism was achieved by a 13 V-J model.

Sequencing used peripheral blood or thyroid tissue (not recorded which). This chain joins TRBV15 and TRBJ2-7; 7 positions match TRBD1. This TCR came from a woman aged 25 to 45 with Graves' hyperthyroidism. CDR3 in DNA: TGTGCCACCGGTAACAGGGGACAGAGCTCCTACGAGCAGTACTTC. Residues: CATGNRGQSSYEQYF.